Following are 32 T cell receptor beta chains from one sample sequenced in a study of OX40 agonist ivuxolimab in advanced cancers. The method was immunoSEQ multiplex PCR; TCRdb's version includes in-frame clones alone and lacks a portion of them. This sample has under 85,000 clones, with 90% found just once. The sequences come from CD4+ or CD8+ T cells sorted from blood, collected in a trial of the OX40 agonist ivuxolimab. Receptors originate from an adult with an advanced solid tumor such as melanoma, head and neck, liver or kidney cancer.

V is TRBV7-8 and J is TRBJ2-7; 10 nucleotides line up with TRBD2. Germline trimming cut 5 bases from V and 9 bases from J; bases unmatched to any gene: 13. The CDR3 loop spans 15 amino acids. Germline V CDR1 and CDR2: SGHVS, FQNEAQ. CDR3 nucleotide sequence: TGTGCCAGCAGCCCGGGGACTAGCGAATTACGATTGCAGTACTTC. It specifies CASSPGTSELRLQYF.

The gene calls are TRBV6-5 and TRBJ2-1; 12 bases are a match to TRBD1. Per germline, CDR1 MNHEY and CDR2 SVGAGI. Trimming took 0 bases from V and 13 from J; bases not matched to a gene: 1. There are 13 residues in the CDR3. Here the CDR3 reads CASSYSGQGAQFF. The CDR3 DNA is TGTGCCAGCAGTTACTCGGGACAGGGGGCACAGTTCTTC.

The chain employs TRBV5-1 and TRBJ2-7; 7 bases map to TRBD1. The germline V gene encodes CDR1 SGHRS and CDR2 YFSETQ. J gave up 7 bases and V 4 bases, and 8 bases lay outside the gene matches. The CDR3 runs to 13 residues. CDR3 coding DNA: TGCGCCAGCAGCCGTAACAGGGGACAAGAGCAGTACTTC. The encoded protein is CASSRNRGQEQYF.

This chain's CDR3 is CASSPPTTGGGNYGYTF. CDR3 bases: TGTGCCAGCAGTCCTCCTACGACAGGGGGCGGTAACTATGGCTACACCTTC. The chain combines TRBV28 with TRBJ1-2, with 10 bases matching TRBD1. J was trimmed by 1 base and V by 5 bases; bases with no gene match: 10. The CDR3 extends over 17 amino acids. Germline lookup yields CDR1 MDHEN and CDR2 SYDVKM.

The chain joins TRBV20-1 to TRBJ1-3; tentatively, D is TRBD1 (5 bases). The CDR3 is 11 residues long. Germline assignment: CDR1 DFQATT and CDR2 SNEGSKA (reference sequence). V lost 7 bases and J 4 bases, leaving 8 bases between the germline ends. The CDR3 here is CSVYRGNTIYF. Written as DNA, the CDR3 is TGCAGTGTATACAGGGGAAACACCATATATTTT.

The chain links TRBV18 to TRBJ2-1; TRBD1 might be the D (5 bases). The ends were cut back, 3 bases at V and 3 bases at J, with 12 bases in the middle. Germline V gene sequence: CDR1 KGHSH, CDR2 LQKENI. The CDR3 is 15 residues long. Here the CDR3 DNA reads TGTGCCAGCTCACCCCTTGGACAACTCTACAATGAGCAGTTCTTC. Translation gives CASSPLGQLYNEQFF. Full variable domain (remainder filled in from reference TRBV18 and TRBJ2-1): NAGVMQNPRHLVRRRGQEARLRCSPMKGHSHVYWYRQLPEEGLKFMVYLQKENIIDESGMPKERFSAEFPKEGPSILRIQQVVRGDSAAYFCASSPLGQLYNEQFFGPGTRLTVL.

V usage is TRBV5-1 and J usage is TRBJ2-2; D possibly uses TRBD1 or TRBD2 (5 bases each). CDR1 is SGHRS and CDR2 is YFSETQ in the germline V gene. CDR3 length: 13 amino acids. V was trimmed by 5 bases and J by 4 bases, leaving 9 bases between them. CDR3 loop: CASRIGGTGELFF. As DNA, the CDR3 is TGCGCCAGCAGAATTGGGGGCACCGGGGAGCTGTTTTTT.

This chain links TRBV5-5 with TRBJ1-4, with unresolved D. Looked up from germline, CDR1 is SGHKS and CDR2 is YYEKEE (reference sequence). V dropped 0 bases and J dropped 3 bases, with 12 bases sitting between them. The CDR3 has 16 amino acids. CDR3 bases: TGTGCCAGCAGCTTGGGGTACGGTGAGCCTAATGAAAAACTGTTTTTT. Translating gives CASSLGYGEPNEKLFF.

The genes are TRBV7-2 and TRBJ1-2; D is uncertain. The CDR3 has 14 amino acids. Trimming removed 6 bases from V and 0 bases from J, with 11 bases in between. The V gene's germline CDR1 is SGHTA and CDR2 FQGNSA. CDR3 bases: TGTGCCAGCAGAAGGAGTGAAGCTAACTATGGCTACACCTTC. Encoded protein: CASRRSEANYGYTF.

The CDR3 loop reads CASSVSRSVLGQMNTEAFF. CDR3 nucleotide sequence: TGTGCCAGCAGCGTTAGTAGGTCTGTCTTGGGACAGATGAACACTGAAGCTTTCTTT. V and J are TRBV7-2 and TRBJ1-1; 7 bases are a match to TRBD1. This CDR3 has 19 amino acids. Germline V CDR1 and CDR2: SGHTA, FQGNSA. Trimming cost V 5 bases and J 0 bases; bases outside gene matches: 18.

This clone was detected once. CDR3 bases: TGTGCCAGCAGTTTATCGGCTAGCGGGTTCTACGAGCAGTACTTC. It yields the protein CASSLSASGFYEQYF. The rearrangement joins TRBV28 to TRBJ2-7, with TRBD2 matching over 8 bases. The germline gives CDR1 MDHEN, CDR2 SYDVKM. The CDR3 has 15 amino acids. The V segment lost 1 base and the J segment 3 bases; nucleotides outside the gene matches: 5.

The chain has TRBV11-3 and TRBJ2-5; 12 nucleotides align to TRBD2. CDR1 and CDR2 (germline): SGHNT, YENEEA. This CDR3 is 18 amino acids long. V was pared by 2 bases and J by 2 bases, with 9 bases of the junction left unmatched. The CDR3 here is CASSLPMGLAGGQETQYF. The CDR3, as DNA: TGTGCCAGCAGCTTACCAATGGGGCTAGCGGGAGGGCAAGAGACCCAGTACTTC.

The V and J genes are TRBV19 and TRBJ1-3, with 8 bases identical to TRBD1. The V segment lost 9 bases and the J segment 3 bases; nucleotides outside the gene matches: 10. This CDR3 region has 15 residues. In germline, CDR1 is LNHDA, CDR2 SQIVND (reference sequence). The CDR3 sequence is CASSSQGADGNTIYF. The CDR3 coding sequence is TGTGCCAGCAGCTCTCAGGGGGCGGATGGAAACACCATATATTTT.

This clone came up once. The chain joins TRBV10-3 to TRBJ2-7; TRBD2 is a possible D gene (7 bases). The CDR3 spans 12 residues. Germline V lookup: CDR1 ENHRY, CDR2 SYGVKD. Between the trimmed V and J ends, which lost 10 bases and 6 bases, there was a span of 16 bases. CDR3 loop: CATLQGGGEQYF. DNA of the CDR3: TGTGCCACCCTGCAAGGGGGGGGCGAGCAGTACTTC.

The rearrangement joins TRBV7-9 to TRBJ2-1, with 7 bases matching TRBD2. The CDR3 length is 18 residues. CDR1 SEHNR and CDR2 FQNEAQ come from the germline V gene (reference sequence). Trimming cost V 0 bases and J 4 bases; bases outside gene matches: 12. The CDR3 region is CASSLAKAQRGLYNEQFF. The CDR3 bases are TGTGCCAGCAGCTTAGCGAAGGCCCAGCGGGGACTTTACAATGAGCAGTTCTTC.

The chain employs TRBV19 and TRBJ2-1, with TRBD1 as a possible D gene (6 bases). This CDR3 has 13 residues. CDR1 and CDR2 from the germline V gene are LNHDA and SQIVND (reference sequence). The V end lost 6 bases, the J end lost 8 bases, and 14 bases lay between the germline ends. The DNA for the CDR3 is TGTGCCAGTAGCTACGGACAGATCTATGAGCAGTTCTTC. Amino acid sequence: CASSYGQIYEQFF. The full variable domain, in which reference TRBV19 and TRBJ2-1 provide the parts outside the CDR3, is DGGITQSPKYLFRKEGQNVTLSCEQNLNHDAMYWYRQDPGQGLRLIYYSQIVNDFQKGDIAEGYSVSREKKESFPLTVTSAQKNPTAFYLCASSYGQIYEQFFGPGTRLTVL.

The chain combines TRBV7-9 with TRBJ1-4, with 7 bases lining up with TRBD1. Germline V gives CDR1 SEHNR, CDR2 FQNEAQ (reference sequence). The CDR3 spans 15 residues. The trim removed 5 bases at V and 4 bases at J, leaving 7 bases unmatched. CDR3 nucleotides: TGTGCCAGCAGCGCAAGGGGGCCGGTTAATGAAAAACTGTTTTTT. Residues: CASSARGPVNEKLFF.

The gene calls are TRBV5-1 and TRBJ1-5, with a possible D match to TRBD1 (5 bases). CDR1 and CDR2 (germline): SGHRS, YFSETQ. V lost 7 bases, J lost 11 bases, and 34 bases lay in between. The length of the CDR3 is 18 residues. The CDR3 is CASSTRGRLSGEQSAQHF. The CDR3 nucleotides read TGCGCCAGCTCGACTCGGGGACGGCTATCCGGTGAGCAATCAGCCCAGCATTTT.

The chain uses TRBV7-2 and TRBJ2-5; 7 bases match TRBD1. Trimming cost V 3 bases and J 5 bases; bases outside gene matches: 0. The germline CDR1 and CDR2 sequences are SGHTA and FQGNSA. The CDR3 totals 12 residues. The CDR3 sequence is CASSLDRETQYF. The CDR3 DNA reads TGTGCCAGCAGCTTGGACAGGGAGACCCAGTACTTC.

This chain uses TRBV30 with TRBJ1-6; maybe TRBD1 (6 bases). CDR3 length: 15 residues. Germline V gives CDR1 GTSNPN, CDR2 SVGIG (reference sequence). Trimming cost V 8 bases and J 0 bases, with 14 bases left between them. CDR3 coding DNA: TGTGCCGGGACACGGGGAAGCTCCTATAATTCACCCCTCCACTTT. It is translated as CAGTRGSSYNSPLHF. The variable domain in full, completed from reference TRBV30 and TRBJ1-6, reads SQTIHQWPATLVQPVGSPLSLECTVEGTSNPNLYWYRQAAGRGLQLLFYSVGIGQISSEVPQNLSASRPQDRQFILSSKKLLLSDSGFYLCAGTRGSSYNSPLHFGNGTRLTVT.

This chain connects TRBV6-1 to TRBJ2-1; 8 bases match TRBD1. The CDR3 extends over 13 amino acids. The ends lost 8 bases at V and 4 bases at J; junction bases unmatched: 4. Germline CDR1 and CDR2: MNHNS and SASEGT. In DNA, the CDR3 is TGTGCCAGCCAGAGGGACAGGTACAATGAGCAGTTCTTC. It translates to CASQRDRYNEQFF.

The chain recombines TRBV10-2 with TRBJ2-5; TRBD1 is a possible D gene (6 bases). The CDR3 runs 14 residues. Germline CDR1 is WSHSY and CDR2 is SAAADI. V was cut by 7 bases and J by 4 bases, with 16 bases left in between. The CDR3 loop is CASNRAGTTETQYF. The DNA of the CDR3 is TGCGCCAGCAACCGAGCCGGGACAACAGAGACCCAGTACTTC.

The rearrangement joins TRBV7-9 to TRBJ2-5, with D perhaps TRBD2 (5 bases). The V and J ends lost 2 bases and 0 bases respectively, with 13 bases between them. The length of the CDR3 is 16 residues. CDR1 and CDR2 from the germline V gene are SEHNR and FQNEAQ (reference sequence). CDR3 loop: CASSLSSGIYQETQYF. The CDR3 DNA sequence: TGTGCCAGCAGCTTAAGCTCCGGGATCTACCAAGAGACCCAGTACTTC.

This clone was seen once. CDR3 sequence: CASSYSTLDRVHTF. CDR3 sequence (DNA): TGTGCCAGCAGTTACTCGACACTGGACAGGGTACACACCTTC. The chain combines TRBV6-6 with TRBJ1-2; 8 nucleotides agree with TRBD1. CDR1 MNHNY and CDR2 SVGAGI come from the germline V gene (reference sequence). V shed 0 bases and J 12 bases; nucleotides not matched to a gene: 9. CDR3 length: 14 amino acids.

The chain uses TRBV7-9 and TRBJ2-1; the D gene is possibly TRBD2 (5 bases). Trimming took 7 bases from V and 8 from J, leaving 9 bases between them. The germline CDR1 and CDR2 sequences are SEHNR and FQNEAQ (reference sequence). The length of the CDR3 is 11 residues. The CDR3 nucleotides read TGTGCCAGCACCTCGGGATATGAGCAGTTCTTC. Translated: CASTSGYEQFF.

The chain joins TRBV11-3 to TRBJ1-1; D uncertain. This CDR3 spans 13 amino acids. V dropped 1 base and J dropped 4 bases, with 7 bases sitting between them. Germline CDR1 reads SGHNT; CDR2 reads YENEEA. The CDR3 DNA is TGTGCCAGCAGCTTAGTGAGGGCCACTGAAGCTTTCTTT. Its translation is CASSLVRATEAFF.

V gene TRBV18 combines with J gene TRBJ2-1; 13 bases map to TRBD2. Trimming took 0 bases from V and 5 from J; bases not matched to a gene: 10. This CDR3 has 19 amino acids. Germline V gene data show CDR1 as KGHSH and CDR2 as LQKENI. This chain's CDR3 is CASSPPGRLAGGLNNEQFF. As DNA, the CDR3 is TGTGCCAGCTCACCACCGGGCAGACTAGCGGGAGGACTAAACAATGAGCAGTTCTTC.

The rearrangement links TRBV2 to TRBJ1-6, with TRBD1 matching over 7 bases. This CDR3 contains 14 residues. V was clipped by 8 bases and J by 3 bases; unmatched bases: 4. The germline CDR1 and CDR2 sequences are SNHLY and FYNNEI. The CDR3 DNA reads as TGTGCCAGCGGACAGGCAGTCTATAATTCACCCCTCCACTTT. This translates into CASGQAVYNSPLHF. The full variable domain, its missing parts supplied by reference TRBV2 and TRBJ1-6, is EPEVTQTPSHQVTQMGQEVILRCVPISNHLYFYWYRQILGQKVEFLVSFYNNEISEKSEIFDDQFSVERPDGSNFTLKIRSTKLEDSAMYFCASGQAVYNSPLHFGNGTRLTVT.

The rearrangement uses TRBV6-5 and TRBJ2-1; D unclear. V was trimmed by 5 bases and J by 9 bases, leaving 11 bases between them. CDR3 length: 12 residues. The germline V gene has CDR1 MNHEY and CDR2 SVGAGI. In DNA, the CDR3 is TGTGCCAGCAGTACCTCTCGGCGTGAGCAGTTCTTC. It encodes CASSTSRREQFF.

The chain employs TRBV18 and TRBJ2-3; the match to TRBD2 covers 7 bases. This CDR3 spans 18 amino acids. The junction had 10 bases not matched to a gene; V was cut back by 0 bases and J by 1 base. CDR1 KGHSH and CDR2 LQKENI come from the germline V gene. DNA for the CDR3: TGTGCCAGCTCACCACCGGGGTCTAGCGGCCTTGGCACAGATACGCAGTATTTT. Amino acids: CASSPPGSSGLGTDTQYF.

The rearrangement links TRBV19 to TRBJ1-2; the match to TRBD1 covers 7 bases. This CDR3 is built from 15 residues. Germline trimming cut 4 bases from V and 2 bases from J; bases unmatched to any gene: 7. Germline CDR1 is LNHDA and CDR2 is SQIVND (reference sequence). CDR3 region: CASSSIETGNYGYTF. Written as DNA, the CDR3 is TGTGCCAGTAGTAGCATTGAGACAGGGAACTATGGCTACACCTTC.

The chain joins TRBV11-1 to TRBJ2-7; TRBD2 matches 7 bases. The CDR3 length is 15 residues. V shed 5 bases and J 4 bases; nucleotides not matched to a gene: 11. Germline V lookup: CDR1 SGHAT, CDR2 FQDESV (reference sequence). Here the CDR3 reads CASSPRASGSYEQYF. The DNA of the CDR3 is TGTGCCAGCAGCCCGAGGGCTAGCGGTTCTTACGAGCAGTACTTC.